The 5 T cell receptor beta chains listed next were all sequenced from one sample in a study of blood T cell repertoires in COVID-19 (dated by TCRdb to 2020 to 2021). The library was made by the immunoSEQ multiplex PCR assay. As stored in TCRdb, this immuneACCESS dataset retains in-frame rearrangements with V and J assigned. A fraction of the clones does not appear; measured against another copy, unresolved V genes explain less than half of the discrepancy, and the remainder lacks a known reason. For this sample the table gives 150,000 or so clones, of which 70% to 85% were detected only once. The ten largest make up under 9.5% of the sample. The sample taken for sequencing was PBMCs or T cells enriched from blood (not recorded which). The receptors originated from a man aged 50 or older who had recovered from COVID-19.

The rearrangement uses TRBV27 and TRBJ1-2; TRBD1 matches at 7 bases. This CDR3 contains 12 residues. V shed 6 bases, J shed 7 bases, and the junction held 5 bases outside the gene matches. The germline CDR1 and CDR2 sequences are MNHEY and SMNVEV (reference sequence). The CDR3 here is CASSDRVAGYTF. DNA of the CDR3: TGTGCCAGCAGCGACAGGGTCGCTGGCTACACCTTC.

J is TRBJ1-1 and V is TRBV6-5, with 8 nucleotides matching TRBD1. Germline CDR1 reads MNHEY; CDR2 reads SVGAGI. CDR3 length: 14 amino acids. J lost 6 bases, V lost 2 bases, and 5 bases had no gene match. The CDR3, as DNA: TGTGCCAGCAGTTACCAGGGGGCTGGGGCTGAAGCTTTCTTT. This codes for CASSYQGAGAEAFF.

This chain uses TRBV27 with TRBJ2-7, with D unclear. The CDR3 spans 13 residues. V shed 8 bases and J shed 0 bases, with 11 bases lying between them. Germline V lookup: CDR1 MNHEY, CDR2 SMNVEV (reference sequence). CDR3 sequence reads: CASRPSGSYEQYF. The CDR3, as DNA: TGTGCCAGCCGCCCCTCAGGCTCCTACGAGCAGTACTTC.

In this sample, this clone turned up a few times. V gene TRBV5-4 combines with J gene TRBJ1-2; 8 bases fit TRBD1. The germline gives CDR1 SGHNT, CDR2 YYREEE (reference sequence). The length of the CDR3 is 14 residues. The J segment lost 6 bases and the V segment lost 0 bases, leaving 4 bases of the junction unmatched. CDR3 sequence: CASSLARTGHGYTF. The DNA for the CDR3 is TGTGCCAGCAGCTTGGCTAGGACAGGGCATGGCTACACCTTC.

The gene calls are TRBV11-2 and TRBJ2-7; 9 bases map to TRBD2. Germline CDR1 reads SGHAT; CDR2 reads FQNNGV. This CDR3 spans 13 amino acids. Trimming at V came to 8 bases and at J to 5 bases, leaving 7 bases not matched to a gene. CDR3 nucleotide sequence: TGTGCCAGCCGGCGGGGCGGGGGGGACGAGCAGTACTTC. Translating it yields CASRRGGGDEQYF.